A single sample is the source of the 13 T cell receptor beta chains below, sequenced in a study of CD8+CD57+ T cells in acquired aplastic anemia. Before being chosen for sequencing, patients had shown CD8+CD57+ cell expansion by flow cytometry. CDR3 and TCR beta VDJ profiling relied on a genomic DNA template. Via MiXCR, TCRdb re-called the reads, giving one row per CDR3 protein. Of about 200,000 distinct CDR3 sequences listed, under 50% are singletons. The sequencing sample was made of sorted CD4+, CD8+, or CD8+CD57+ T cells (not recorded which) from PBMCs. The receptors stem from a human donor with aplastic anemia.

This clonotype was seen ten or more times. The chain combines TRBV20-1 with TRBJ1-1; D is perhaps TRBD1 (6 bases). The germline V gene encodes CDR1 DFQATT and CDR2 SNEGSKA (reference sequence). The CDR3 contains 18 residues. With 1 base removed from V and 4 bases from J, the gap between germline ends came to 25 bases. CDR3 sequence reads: CSARGKQGIRLSATEAFF. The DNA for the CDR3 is TGCAGTGCTAGAGGGAAACAGGGAATTAGGCTCTCGGCCACTGAAGCTTTCTTT.

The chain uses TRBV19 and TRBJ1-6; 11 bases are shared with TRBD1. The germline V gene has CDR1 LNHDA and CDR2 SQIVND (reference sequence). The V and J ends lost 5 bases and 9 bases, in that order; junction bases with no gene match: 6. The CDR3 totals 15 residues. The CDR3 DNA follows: TGTGCCAGTAGTCCCTTTGGGACAGGGGGTTCACCCCTCCACTTT. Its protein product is CASSPFGTGGSPLHF.

The chain's CDR3 is CASSEYQGARREQYF. The CDR3 DNA reads as TGTGCCAGCAGTGAATATCAGGGGGCGAGACGCGAGCAGTACTTC. This chain links TRBV25-1 with TRBJ2-7; 8 bases are shared with TRBD1. The CDR3 is made up of 15 amino acids. Germline V CDR1 and CDR2: MGHDK, SYGVNS. With V trimmed by 0 bases and J by 6 bases, 7 bases remained unmatched.

CDR3 sequence reads: CASSSTALWGTEAFF. The CDR3 nucleotides are TGTGCCAGCAGCTCCACTGCGCTTTGGGGTACTGAAGCTTTCTTT. This chain links TRBV7-9 with TRBJ1-1, with D unclear. This CDR3 is 15 amino acids long. Between the trimmed V and J ends, which lost 4 bases and 5 bases, there was a span of 17 bases. Germline loops: CDR1 SEHNR, CDR2 FQNEAQ (reference sequence).

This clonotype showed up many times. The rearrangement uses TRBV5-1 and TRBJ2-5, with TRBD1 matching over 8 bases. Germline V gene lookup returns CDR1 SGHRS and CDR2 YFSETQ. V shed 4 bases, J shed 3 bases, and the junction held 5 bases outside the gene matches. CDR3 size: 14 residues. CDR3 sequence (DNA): TGCGCCAGCAGCCTCCGGGACAGGAAAGAGACCCAGTACTTC. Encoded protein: CASSLRDRKETQYF. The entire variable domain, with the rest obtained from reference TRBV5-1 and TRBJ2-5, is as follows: KAGVTQTPRYLIKTRGQQVTLSCSPISGHRSVSWYQQTPGQGLQFLFEYFSETQRNKGNFPGRFSGRQFSNSRSEMNVSTLELGDSALYLCASSLRDRKETQYFGPGTRLLVL.

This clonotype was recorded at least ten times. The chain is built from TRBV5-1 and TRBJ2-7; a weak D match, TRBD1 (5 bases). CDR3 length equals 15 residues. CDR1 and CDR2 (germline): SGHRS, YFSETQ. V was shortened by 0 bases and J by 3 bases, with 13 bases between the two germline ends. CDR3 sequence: CASSLAAGKSYEQYF. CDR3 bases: TGCGCCAGCAGCTTGGCGGCAGGGAAGAGCTACGAGCAGTACTTC.

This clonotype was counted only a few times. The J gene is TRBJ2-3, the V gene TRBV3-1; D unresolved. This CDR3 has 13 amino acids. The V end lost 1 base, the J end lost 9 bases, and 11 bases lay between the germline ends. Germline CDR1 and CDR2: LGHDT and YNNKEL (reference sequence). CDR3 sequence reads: CASSQVPSHTQYF. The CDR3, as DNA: TGTGCCAGCAGCCAAGTTCCCTCACACACGCAGTATTTT.

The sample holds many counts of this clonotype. DNA for the CDR3: TGCGCCAGCAGATTCGGCCCAAGGGATGGGAGGGGCTACACCTTC. It codes for CASRFGPRDGRGYTF. The rearrangement uses TRBV5-1 and TRBJ1-2; D uncertain. Germline V gene lookup returns CDR1 SGHRS and CDR2 YFSETQ. The CDR3 has 15 amino acids. Trimming removed 5 bases from V and 8 bases from J, with 22 bases in between.

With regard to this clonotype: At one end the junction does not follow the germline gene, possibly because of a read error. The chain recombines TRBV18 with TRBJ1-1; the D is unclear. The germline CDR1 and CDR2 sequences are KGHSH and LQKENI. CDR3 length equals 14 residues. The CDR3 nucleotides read TGTGCCAGCTCACCCGAAGGGATAGACACTGAAGCTCTCTTT. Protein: CASSPEGIDTEALF.

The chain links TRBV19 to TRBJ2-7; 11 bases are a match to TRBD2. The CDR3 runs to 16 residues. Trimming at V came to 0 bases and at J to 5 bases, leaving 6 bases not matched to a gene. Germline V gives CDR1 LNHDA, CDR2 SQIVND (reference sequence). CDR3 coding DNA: TGTGCCAGTAGTATAGACCCACTAGCGGGAGTGGACGAGCAGTACTTC. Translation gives CASSIDPLAGVDEQYF.

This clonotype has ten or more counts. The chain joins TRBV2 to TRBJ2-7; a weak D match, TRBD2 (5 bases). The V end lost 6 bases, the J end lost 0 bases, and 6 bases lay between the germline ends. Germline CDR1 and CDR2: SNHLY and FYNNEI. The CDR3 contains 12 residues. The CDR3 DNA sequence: TGTGCCAGCAGAGAGGGCTCCTACGAGCAGTACTTC. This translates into CASREGSYEQYF.

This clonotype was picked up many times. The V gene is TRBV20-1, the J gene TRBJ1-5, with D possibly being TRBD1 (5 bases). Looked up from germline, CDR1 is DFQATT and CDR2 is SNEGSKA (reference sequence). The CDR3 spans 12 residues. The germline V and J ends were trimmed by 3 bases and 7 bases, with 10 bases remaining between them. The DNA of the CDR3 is TGCAGTGCTAGGACGAGGGACCAGCCCCAGCATTTT. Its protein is CSARTRDQPQHF.

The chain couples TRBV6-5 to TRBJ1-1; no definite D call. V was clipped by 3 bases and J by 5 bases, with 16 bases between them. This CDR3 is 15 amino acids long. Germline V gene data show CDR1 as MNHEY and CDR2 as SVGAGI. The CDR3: CASSYRSVETTEAFF. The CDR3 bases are TGTGCCAGCAGTTATCGTTCGGTTGAAACGACTGAAGCTTTCTTT.